The rows below give T cell receptor beta chains drawn from one sample of a study of CD8+CD57+ T cells in acquired aplastic anemia. TCRdb re-derived calls from the reads in MiXCR, one entry per CDR3 protein. Here the sample spans 150,000 to 200,000 distinct CDR3 sequences, around 48% being singletons. Sequencing was carried out using sorted CD4+, CD8+, or CD8+CD57+ T cells (not recorded which) from PBMCs. All receptors come from a human donor with aplastic anemia. Each CDR3 is given with its conserved first and last residue. D genes are given only for firm matches. The listing skips clone size in some rows; elsewhere it reads once, few, many or a size class.

j_call,v_call,clone_size,d_call,cdr3_aa,cdr3_nt
TRBJ1-2,TRBV29-1,.,TRBD1,CSVLTLGQGDYGYTF,TGCAGCGTTCTTACACTGGGACAGGGGGACTATGGCTACACCTTC
TRBJ1-5,TRBV7-8,.,.,CASSLLEGGDQPQHF,TGTGCCAGCAGCTTATTAGAGGGGGGAGATCAGCCCCAGCATTTT
TRBJ2-7,TRBV20-1,.,.,CSAPEPTGIYEQYF,TGCAGTGCTCCAGAACCAACAGGAATCTACGAGCAGTACTTC
TRBJ2-2,TRBV9,many,.,CASSPSLGRANTGELFF,TGTGCCAGCAGCCCTAGCCTGGGGCGCGCGAACACCGGGGAGCTGTTTTTT
TRBJ2-7,TRBV6-4,many,TRBD2,CASKKSGNAHEQYF,TGTGCCAGCAAGAAGAGCGGGAATGCCCACGAGCAGTACTTC
TRBJ2-5,TRBV19,.,.,CASSIYPRETQYF,TGTGCCAGTAGTATATACCCTCGGGAGACCCAGTACTTC
TRBJ2-1,TRBV7-2,.,TRBD2,CASGLAGGGNEQFF,TGTGCCAGCGGTCTAGCGGGAGGTGGTAATGAGCAGTTCTTC
TRBJ1-2,TRBV11-2,.,TRBD1,CASSSGTGSRYTF,TGTGCCAGCAGCTCAGGGACAGGGAGTCGCTACACCTTC
TRBJ1-1,TRBV5-4,many,TRBD1,CASRNPRTGQNTEAFF,TGTGCCAGCAGAAACCCAAGGACAGGACAGAACACTGAAGCTTTCTTT
TRBJ2-1,TRBV4-1,many,.,CASSQPGFSEQFF,TGCGCCAGCAGCCAACCAGGGTTCAGTGAGCAGTTCTTC
TRBJ2-2,TRBV5-4,.,.,CASSLENTGELSF,TGTGCCAGCAGCTTGGAGAACACCGGGGAGCTGTCTTTT
TRBJ2-3,TRBV10-3,.,TRBD2,CAIRGPSGSTQYF,TGTGCCATCAGAGGACCTAGCGGGAGTACGCAGTATTTT
TRBJ1-1,TRBV7-8,.,.,CASSLEAGGLNTEAFF,TGTGCCAGCAGCTTAGAGGCGGGCGGACTTAACACTGAAGCTTTCTTT
TRBJ2-5,TRBV14,once,.,CASSQVLETQYF,TGTGCCAGCAGCCAAGTCTTGGAGACCCAGTACTTC
TRBJ2-7,TRBV5-8,few,.,CASSLAGVLYEQYF,TGTGCCAGCAGCTTGGCAGGGGTGTTATACGAGCAGTACTTC
TRBJ2-7,TRBV2,once,TRBD2,CASTLLANHEQYF,TGTGCCAGCACCTTACTAGCGAACCACGAGCAGTACTTC
TRBJ1-6,TRBV5-1,.,.,CASSAMFGNSPPHF,TGCGCCAGCAGCGCCATGTTCGGTAATTCACCCCCCCACTTT
TRBJ2-5,TRBV2,many,TRBD2,CASSKEGLAGGGPDEETQYF,TGTGCCAGCAGTAAAGAAGGACTAGCGGGAGGAGGCCCGGACGAAGAGACCCAGTACTTC
TRBJ2-7,TRBV27,many,TRBD1,CASRAGGSYEQYF,TGTGCCAGCAGAGCAGGGGGCAGCTACGAGCAGTACTTC
TRBJ2-7,TRBV20-1,.,TRBD2,CSLQTSGSNEQYF,TGCAGTCTTCAAACTAGCGGGAGTAATGAGCAGTACTTC
TRBJ2-5,TRBV7-9,.,TRBD2,CASSRTGGPVETQYF,TGTGCCAGCAGTAGAACGGGGGGGCCGGTAGAGACCCAGTACTTC
TRBJ2-5,TRBV24-1,.,TRBD2,CATSAVTSGETQYF,TGTGCCACCAGTGCTGTAACTAGCGGAGAGACCCAGTACTTC
TRBJ2-5,TRBV7-9,many,.,CASSLGVGDQETQYF,TGTGCCAGCAGCTTAGGGGTGGGGGACCAAGAGACCCAGTACTTC
TRBJ2-7,TRBV2,many,TRBD2,CASSETSGSGEQYF,TGTGCCAGCAGTGAGACTAGCGGGAGTGGTGAGCAGTACTTC
TRBJ2-1,TRBV6-1,.,.,CASSPTGGEYNEQFF,TGTGCCAGCAGTCCGACGGGGGGCGAGTACAATGAGCAGTTCTTC
TRBJ2-7,TRBV29-1,.,TRBD1,CSVEAPGQGTYEQYF,TGCAGCGTTGAAGCTCCGGGACAGGGAACCTACGAGCAGTACTTC
TRBJ2-7,TRBV14,many,.,CASSRQGQVYEQYF,TGTGCCAGCAGCCGGCAGGGCCAAGTCTACGAGCAGTACTTC
TRBJ1-2,TRBV30,.,.,CAWTGQTNYGYTF,TGTGCCTGGACGGGACAAACGAACTATGGCTACACCTTC
TRBJ2-3,TRBV15,.,.,CATSNQDLNTDTQYF,TGTGCCACCAGCAACCAGGACTTGAACACAGATACGCAGTATTTT
TRBJ2-3,TRBV5-1,many,.,CASSLGQNSYDTQYF,TGCGCCAGCAGCTTGGGCCAGAACTCGTATGATACGCAGTATTTT
TRBJ2-7,TRBV18,few,.,CASSSQGFSQDEQYF,TGTGCCAGCTCATCTCAGGGGTTTTCCCAGGACGAGCAGTACTTC
TRBJ1-2,TRBV9,.,.,CASSVATQTSGGYTF,TGTGCCAGCAGCGTAGCTACGCAAACATCAGGGGGCTACACCTTC